This T cell receptor (beta chain) was sequenced for a study of blood T cell repertoires in COVID-19. Study context: Whether acute or convalescent, the COVID-19 samples came from the United States, Italy and Spain. Nucleic acid was either cDNA or gDNA, and it came from T cells, B-cell-depleted T cells, or PBMCs.

TCRdb's copy holds only in-frame clones and misses some; the assay was immunoSEQ multiplex PCR. The table records 250,000 to 400,000 clones, 85% to 90% of them present only once. During active infection, Seattle patients enrolled and were then monitored through disease. Sequencing used peripheral blood. The receptor's source is a woman between 25 and 40 years old with COVID-19, enrolled during active disease.

The CDR3 sequence is CASSARTGGFSGNTIYF. Here the CDR3 DNA reads TGTGCCAGCAGCGCTCGGACAGGGGGCTTCTCTGGAAACACCATATATTTT. The chain uses TRBV9 and TRBJ1-3; 11 positions agree with TRBD1. The CDR3 covers 17 residues. The ends lost 3 bases at V and 0 bases at J; junction bases unmatched: 5. In germline, CDR1 is SGDLS, CDR2 YYNGEE.